Below are 13 T cell receptor beta chains sequenced from a single sample in a study of shared clonotypes between healthy human individuals. The repertoire was sequenced with immunoSEQ multiplex PCR; TCRdb's copy has only in-frame clones and lacks some. The sample yields millions of clones, approximately 95% seen once. Sample: naive CD4+ T cells from PBMCs. The sample's subset: CD45RA+ positively selected. Receptors were obtained from a man aged 18 to 35 in good health. Some clones in this sample may be carry-over from other donors' samples.

This sequence joins TRBV29-1 and TRBJ2-7; 11 nucleotides match TRBD1. The CDR3 extends over 13 amino acids. CDR1 and CDR2 from the germline V gene are SQVTM and ANQGSEA. Trimming took 6 bases from V and 5 from J; bases not matched to a gene: 6. The CDR3 loop is CSVADRGRNEQYF. The CDR3 nucleotides are TGCAGCGTGGCGGACAGGGGGCGGAACGAGCAGTACTTC.

As to this clone: In the same sample, other DNA sequences code for this CDR3. The V gene is TRBV6-6, the J gene TRBJ1-2; 7 nucleotides agree with TRBD1. Germline V gives CDR1 MNHNY, CDR2 SVGAGI (reference sequence). The CDR3 runs 11 residues. V was clipped by 6 bases and J by 8 bases; unmatched bases: 3. The CDR3, as DNA: TGTGCCAGCAGGACAGGGTACGGCTACACCTTC. Protein sequence: CASRTGYGYTF.

This clone came up once. CDR3 coding DNA: TGCAGTGCTAGAGGTATTGATACGCAGTATTTT. Protein sequence: CSARGIDTQYF. The genes are TRBV20-1 and TRBJ2-3; no clear D gene. Trimming cost V 1 base and J 6 bases, with 5 bases left between them. The CDR3 runs 11 residues. Germline V lookup: CDR1 DFQATT, CDR2 SNEGSKA (reference sequence).

This chain joins TRBV9 and TRBJ1-1; D may be TRBD1 (6 bases). Trimming left V 4 bases short and J 0 bases short, with 22 bases between. Germline assignment: CDR1 SGDLS and CDR2 YYNGEE. There are 18 residues in the CDR3. DNA for the CDR3: TGTGCCAGCAGCAAATCCCCCTGGGGGCTCGGGATGAACACTGAAGCTTTCTTT. This gives the protein CASSKSPWGLGMNTEAFF.

The J gene is TRBJ2-3, the V gene TRBV12-5; D might be TRBD1 or TRBD2, each matching 5 bases. Trimming pared 5 bases from V and 7 bases from J, leaving 16 bases between. The CDR3 consists of 14 residues. CDR1 is LGHNT, CDR2 FRNRAP, per germline. The CDR3 protein is CASGTTGAENTQYF. The CDR3, as DNA: TGTGCTAGTGGTACGACCGGGGCCGAGAATACGCAGTATTTT. The variable domain in full, completed from reference TRBV12-5 and TRBJ2-3, reads DARVTQTPRHKVTEMGQEVTMRCQPILGHNTVFWYRQTMMQGLELLAYFRNRAPLDDSGMPKDRFSAEMPDATLATLKIQPSEPRDSAVYFCASGTTGAENTQYFGPGTRLTVL.

The chain combines TRBV2 with TRBJ2-2; 12 nucleotides match TRBD1. The junction had 1 base not matched to a gene; V was cut back by 9 bases and J by 2 bases. The CDR3 spans 14 residues. Germline CDR1 SNHLY, CDR2 FYNNEI. Here the CDR3 DNA reads TGTGCCAGGGGACAGGGGGCAAACACCGGGGAGCTGTTTTTT. It specifies CARGQGANTGELFF.

This chain links TRBV28 with TRBJ2-7; D may be TRBD2 (5 bases). The V gene lost 6 bases and the J gene lost 1 base, with 16 bases spanning the gap. CDR3 length: 15 amino acids. Germline CDR1 and CDR2: MDHEN and SYDVKM. In DNA, the CDR3 is TGTGCCAGCAGCACCTGGCGGGCGGCGTCCTACGAGCAGTACTTC. As protein: CASSTWRAASYEQYF.

On this clone: The sample has other DNA sequences that encode this CDR3 too. The chain employs TRBV5-1 and TRBJ1-1; a weak D match, TRBD1 (6 bases). Per germline, CDR1 SGHRS and CDR2 YFSETQ. V dropped 0 bases and J dropped 0 bases, with 12 bases sitting between them. The CDR3 is made up of 16 amino acids. The CDR3 sequence: CASSLAQGSMNTEAFF. CDR3 nucleotide sequence: TGCGCCAGCAGCTTGGCGCAGGGGAGCATGAACACTGAAGCTTTCTTT. Full variable domain (outside the CDR3, taken from reference TRBV5-1 and TRBJ1-1): KAGVTQTPRYLIKTRGQQVTLSCSPISGHRSVSWYQQTPGQGLQFLFEYFSETQRNKGNFPGRFSGRQFSNSRSEMNVSTLELGDSALYLCASSLAQGSMNTEAFFGQGTRLTVV.

The chain carries TRBV19 and TRBJ1-2, with D possibly being TRBD1 (6 bases). The CDR3 is 16 amino acids. V lost 5 bases to trimming and J lost 0 bases, with 16 bases between them. Looked up from germline, CDR1 is LNHDA and CDR2 is SQIVND (reference sequence). The CDR3 loop reads CASSAPGQPANYGYTF. CDR3 in DNA: TGTGCCAGTAGTGCGCCAGGACAGCCGGCTAACTATGGCTACACCTTC.

The V and J genes are TRBV19 and TRBJ2-1; 9 bases line up with TRBD2. The V gene end was trimmed by 10 bases and the J gene end by 0 bases; junction bases not matched to a gene: 16. The CDR3 totals 18 residues. Germline V gene lookup returns CDR1 LNHDA and CDR2 SQIVND (reference sequence). The CDR3 DNA is TGTGCCACCCGGAAGACTAGCGGCTCCCCTAGCTCCTACAATGAGCAGTTCTTC. Amino acid sequence: CATRKTSGSPSSYNEQFF. The full variable domain, its missing parts supplied by reference TRBV19 and TRBJ2-1, is DGGITQSPKYLFRKEGQNVTLSCEQNLNHDAMYWYRQDPGQGLRLIYYSQIVNDFQKGDIAEGYSVSREKKESFPLTVTSAQKNPTAFYLCATRKTSGSPSSYNEQFFGPGTRLTVL.

The rearrangement links TRBV19 to TRBJ1-2, with D possibly matching TRBD1 (5 bases). V gave up 6 bases and J gave up 4 bases, with 15 bases separating them. The CDR3 extends over 14 amino acids. Per the germline V gene, CDR1 is LNHDA and CDR2 is SQIVND (reference sequence). CDR3 sequence reads: CASSNRPSFYGYTF. The DNA for the CDR3 is TGTGCCAGTAGCAACAGGCCAAGCTTCTATGGCTACACCTTC.

V and J are TRBV6-5 and TRBJ1-1; D call uncertain. This CDR3 contains 14 residues. Trimming shortened V by 0 bases and J by 4 bases, and 9 bases separated the two germline ends. Germline V gene sequence: CDR1 MNHEY, CDR2 SVGAGI. CDR3 sequence (DNA): TGTGCCAGCAGTTACTCAGTGGGGTCCACTGAAGCTTTCTTT. As protein: CASSYSVGSTEAFF.

The J gene is TRBJ1-3, the V gene TRBV5-4, with 8 bases identical to TRBD1. Germline trimming cut 0 bases from V and 0 bases from J; bases unmatched to any gene: 5. From germline, CDR1 is SGHNT and CDR2 YYREEE (reference sequence). This CDR3 spans 17 amino acids. CDR3 protein: CASSLGGTGFSGNTIYF. CDR3 sequence (DNA): TGTGCCAGCAGCTTGGGTGGGACAGGCTTCTCTGGAAACACCATATATTTT. The full variable domain, rest sourced from reference TRBV5-4 and TRBJ1-3, is ETGVTQSPTHLIKTRGQQVTLRCSSQSGHNTVSWYQQALGQGPQFIFQYYREEENGRGNFPPRFSGLQFPNYSSELNVNALELDDSALYLCASSLGGTGFSGNTIYFGEGSWLTVV.